This TCR beta chain was sequenced during a study of blood T cell repertoires in COVID-19 (dated by TCRdb to the early 2020s). About the study as a whole: The collaborator samples originated in the United States, Italy and Spain and spanned the acute and convalescent phases of COVID-19. The prospective study material was composed of cDNA or gDNA derived from T cells, B-cell-depleted T cells, or PBMCs. Deeply sampled blood TCRbeta repertoires from subjects exposed to, actively infected with, or recovered from COVID-19 were included in the dataset. The repertoires were released in a freely available public database meant as a resource for research on the immune response to SARS-CoV-2. The samples were drawn from the first 160 participants of the ongoing ImmuneRACE study and from 1,254 subjects provided by 6 global collaborators. Sample metadata almost always included a de-identified subject ID, COVID-19 status, age in years and sex. HLA class I and class II types, where available, came from metadata supplied by the sample provider rather than from assay-based typing. Broad study findings and their caveats: Clinical and demographic metadata were provided uncurated, with the amount varying by source and participant.

Whole blood was collected in K2EDTA tubes by collaborating institutions according to the institutions' own protocols. For TCRbeta analysis, collaborator samples were shipped as frozen whole blood, as isolated PBMCs, or as DNA extracted from either sample type. Concerning this clone itself: Its antigen specificity is not known. No base quality information exists; no much larger clone differs at one position.

Trimming at the junction amounts to 5 bases on V and 5 bases on J, and the germline ends lie 14 bases apart. From cysteine to phenylalanine, the CDR3 is 14 amino acids long. The kept DNA is CDR3 alone, 42 bases in frame from the first base. According to the germline V gene, CDR1 reads MDHEN and CDR2 reads SYDVKM. TCRbeta CDR3 regions were amplified from genomic DNA by means of the immunoSEQ Assay, a bias-controlled multiplex PCR. In the original analysis: Within the assay, amplification of reference gene primers was used to estimate how many nucleated cells each sample contained. To quantify the absolute abundance of each unique TCRbeta CDR3 rearrangement, sequence reads were collapsed and filtered. Productive Simpson clonality was computed per sample as the square root of Simpson's diversity index over productive rearrangements. The table was pulled from immuneACCESS by TCRdb, which kept in-frame rearrangements only. Such tables lose some clones; where checked, under half of the loss comes from unresolved V genes, and the rest has no known cause. The V and J calls and the clone size are those of that table, but D and trimming were determined from the DNA. This sample holds more than 80,000 clones; approximately 80% were observed only once. The ten largest make up approximately 34% of the sample.

The receptor's source is a woman at least 80 years old with active or convalescent COVID-19. Material: peripheral blood. This chain joins TRBV28 to TRBJ2-3; TRBD2 is a weak D gene call, 7 bases matching. The DNA is as follows: TGTGCCAGCAGTACCCGAGGGGGGGGAGATACGCAGTATTTT. This yields the protein CASSTRGGGDTQYF.